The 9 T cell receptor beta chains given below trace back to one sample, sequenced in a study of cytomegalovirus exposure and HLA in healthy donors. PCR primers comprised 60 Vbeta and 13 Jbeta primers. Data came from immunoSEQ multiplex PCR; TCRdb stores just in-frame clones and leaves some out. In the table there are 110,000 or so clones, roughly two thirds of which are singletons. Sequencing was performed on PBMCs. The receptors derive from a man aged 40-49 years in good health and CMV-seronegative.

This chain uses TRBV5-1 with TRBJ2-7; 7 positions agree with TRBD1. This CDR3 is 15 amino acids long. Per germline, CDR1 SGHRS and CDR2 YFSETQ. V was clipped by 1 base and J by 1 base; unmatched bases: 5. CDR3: CASSLMAGGSYEQYF. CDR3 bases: TGCGCCAGCAGCTTGATGGCAGGGGGTTCCTACGAGCAGTACTTC. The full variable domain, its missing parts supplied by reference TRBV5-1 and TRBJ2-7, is KAGVTQTPRYLIKTRGQQVTLSCSPISGHRSVSWYQQTPGQGLQFLFEYFSETQRNKGNFPGRFSGRQFSNSRSEMNVSTLELGDSALYLCASSLMAGGSYEQYFGPGTRLTVT.

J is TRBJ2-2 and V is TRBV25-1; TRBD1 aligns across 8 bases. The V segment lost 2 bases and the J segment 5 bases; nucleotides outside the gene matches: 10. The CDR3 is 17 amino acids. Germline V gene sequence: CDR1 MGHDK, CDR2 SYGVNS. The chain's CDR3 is CASSERRGQGGTGELFF. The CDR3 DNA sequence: TGTGCCAGCAGTGAACGCCGCGGACAGGGCGGAACCGGGGAGCTGTTTTTT.

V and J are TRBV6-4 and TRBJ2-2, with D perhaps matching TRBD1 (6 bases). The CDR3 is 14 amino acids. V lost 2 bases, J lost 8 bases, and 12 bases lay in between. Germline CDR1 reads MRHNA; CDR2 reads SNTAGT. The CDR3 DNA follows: TGTGCCAGCAGTGACCGACCAGGGGAAGGGGAGCTGTTTTTT. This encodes CASSDRPGEGELFF.

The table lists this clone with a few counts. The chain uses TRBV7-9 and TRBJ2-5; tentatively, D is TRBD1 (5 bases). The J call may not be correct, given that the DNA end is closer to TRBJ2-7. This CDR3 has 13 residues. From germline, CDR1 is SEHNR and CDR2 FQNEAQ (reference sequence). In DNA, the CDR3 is TGTGCCAGCAGCGCGGACAACTCCTACGAGCAGTACTTC. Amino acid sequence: CASSADNSYEQYF.

The CDR3 nucleotides read TGTGCTAGTGGTTCGCGACTCAATCAGCCCCAGCATTTT. It encodes CASGSRLNQPQHF. The chain joins TRBV12-5 to TRBJ1-5; no definite D call. V was pared by 4 bases and J by 3 bases, with 7 bases between. Germline V gene sequence: CDR1 LGHNT, CDR2 FRNRAP. The CDR3 covers 13 residues.

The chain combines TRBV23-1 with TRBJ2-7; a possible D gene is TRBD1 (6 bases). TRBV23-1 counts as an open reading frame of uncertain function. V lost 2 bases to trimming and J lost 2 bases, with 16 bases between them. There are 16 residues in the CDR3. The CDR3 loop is CASSQLQGKVAYEQYF. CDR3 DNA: TGCGCCAGCAGTCAACTCCAGGGGAAGGTGGCCTACGAGCAGTACTTC.

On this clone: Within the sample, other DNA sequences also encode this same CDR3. This CDR3 reads CSVGQGGEKLFF. The CDR3 DNA reads as TGCAGCGTTGGTCAGGGGGGTGAAAAACTGTTTTTT. The chain employs TRBV29-1 and TRBJ1-4, with 7 bases identical to TRBD1. The CDR3 is made up of 12 amino acids. Germline V gene lookup returns CDR1 SQVTM and CDR2 ANQGSEA. V gave up 4 bases and J gave up 7 bases; unmatched junction bases: 3.

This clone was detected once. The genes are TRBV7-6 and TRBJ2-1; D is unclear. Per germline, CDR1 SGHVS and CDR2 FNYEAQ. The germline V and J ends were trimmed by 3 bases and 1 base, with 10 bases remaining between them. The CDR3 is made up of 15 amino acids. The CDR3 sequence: CASSLVTGSYNEQFF. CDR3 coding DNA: TGTGCCAGCAGCTTGGTGACGGGTTCCTACAATGAGCAGTTCTTC.

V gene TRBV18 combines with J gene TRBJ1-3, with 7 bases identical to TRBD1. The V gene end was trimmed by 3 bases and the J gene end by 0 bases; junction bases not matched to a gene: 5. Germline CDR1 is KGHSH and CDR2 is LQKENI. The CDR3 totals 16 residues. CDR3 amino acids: CASSPPGQVSGNTIYF. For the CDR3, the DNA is TGTGCCAGCTCACCGCCCGGACAGGTCTCTGGAAACACCATATATTTT.